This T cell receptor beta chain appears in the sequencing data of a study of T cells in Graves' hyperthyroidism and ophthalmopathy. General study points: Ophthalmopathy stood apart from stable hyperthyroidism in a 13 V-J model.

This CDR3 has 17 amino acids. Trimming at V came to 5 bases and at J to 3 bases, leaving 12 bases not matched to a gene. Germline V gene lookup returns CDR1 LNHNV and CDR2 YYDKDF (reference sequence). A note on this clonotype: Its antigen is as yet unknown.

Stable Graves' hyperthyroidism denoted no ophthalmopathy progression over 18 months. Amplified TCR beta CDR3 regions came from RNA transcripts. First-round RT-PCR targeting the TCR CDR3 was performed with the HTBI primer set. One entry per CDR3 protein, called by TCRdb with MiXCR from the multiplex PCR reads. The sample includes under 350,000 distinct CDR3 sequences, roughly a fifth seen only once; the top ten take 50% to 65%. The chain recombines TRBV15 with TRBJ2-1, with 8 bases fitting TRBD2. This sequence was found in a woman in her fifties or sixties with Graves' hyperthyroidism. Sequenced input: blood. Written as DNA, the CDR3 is TGTGCCACCAGCGCTACCCGGGGGGGGCGATTCTACAATGAGCAGTTCTTC. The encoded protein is CATSATRGGRFYNEQFF.